A single sample gave rise to the 16 T cell receptor beta chains below, sequenced in a study of sequential checkpoint blockade in melanoma. Assay: immunoSEQ multiplex PCR; the TCRdb copy retains only in-frame clones and omits some. The table records around 21,000 clones, 82% of them present only once. The treatment: randomized to nivolumab then ipilimumab (arm A) or the reverse (arm B). Sequencing used CD8+ T cells sorted from blood (inferred from file names), obtained from a patient given nivolumab and ipilimumab in sequence. The receptor set was obtained from a human donor with melanoma.

The chain has TRBV4-3 and TRBJ2-7, with D hard to call. Germline V gives CDR1 LGHNA, CDR2 YSLEER. V lost 3 bases and J lost 4, with 22 bases in between. The CDR3 sequence is 17 residues long. The CDR3: CASSQFWSSTGSYEQYF. The CDR3 nucleotides read TGCGCCAGCAGCCAGTTCTGGAGTAGTACCGGGTCTTACGAGCAGTACTTC.

The gene calls are TRBV7-2 and TRBJ1-3; 9 nucleotides align to TRBD1. The CDR3 contains 17 residues. The germline gives CDR1 SGHTA, CDR2 FQGNSA. The V and J ends lost 5 bases and 0 bases, in that order; junction bases with no gene match: 8. The CDR3 loop reads CASSGKWGQGSGNTIYF. The CDR3 nucleotides read TGTGCCAGCAGCGGGAAGTGGGGACAGGGCTCTGGAAACACCATATATTTT.

The chain recombines TRBV4-3 with TRBJ1-1, with 9 bases matching TRBD1. The germline gives CDR1 LGHNA, CDR2 YSLEER. The CDR3 is made up of 15 amino acids. Unmatched junction bases numbered 4, after V lost 0 bases and J lost 5 bases. The CDR3 protein is CASSQDNRGPTEAFF. DNA for the CDR3: TGCGCCAGCAGCCAAGATAACAGGGGGCCGACTGAAGCTTTCTTT.

The chain combines TRBV28 with TRBJ2-2; the D gene is possibly TRBD1 (6 bases). Trimming left V 2 bases short and J 3 bases short, with 13 bases between. This CDR3 has 16 amino acids. Germline V CDR1 and CDR2: MDHEN, SYDVKM. Written as DNA, the CDR3 is TGTGCCAGCAGTTTAAAGTCAGGGGTGCACACCGGGGAGCTGTTTTTT. Its protein product is CASSLKSGVHTGELFF. Full variable domain (rest looked up from reference TRBV28 and TRBJ2-2): DVKVTQSSRYLVKRTGEKVFLECVQDMDHENMFWYRQDPGLGLRLIYFSYDVKMKEKGDIPEGYSVSREKKERFSLILESASTNQTSMYLCASSLKSGVHTGELFFGEGSRLTVL.

This clone was recorded only once. This chain uses TRBV9 with TRBJ2-1; TRBD2 might be the D (7 bases). The CDR3 contains 15 residues. V dropped 3 bases and J dropped 3 bases, with 13 bases sitting between them. Germline values: CDR1 SGDLS, CDR2 YYNGEE. The CDR3: CASSDRGGVYNEQFF. In DNA form, the CDR3 reads TGTGCCAGCAGCGATAGGGGGGGAGTCTACAATGAGCAGTTCTTC.

J is TRBJ2-1 and V is TRBV6-5; tentative D call: TRBD1 (5 bases). Germline values: CDR1 MNHEY, CDR2 SVGAGI. V lost 0 bases to trimming and J lost 7 bases, with 13 bases between them. The CDR3 runs 15 residues. The CDR3 here is CASSYSGALGNEQFF. CDR3 bases: TGTGCCAGCAGTTACTCAGGGGCGCTTGGTAATGAGCAGTTCTTC.

This chain uses TRBV28 with TRBJ1-2; possibly TRBD1 for D (6 bases). CDR1 is MDHEN and CDR2 is SYDVKM in the germline V gene. V was pared by 6 bases and J by 2 bases, with 25 bases between. CDR3 length: 18 amino acids. The CDR3 sequence: CASSTRTADFLLNYGYTF. For the CDR3, the DNA is TGTGCCAGCAGCACCAGGACAGCGGATTTCTTGCTCAACTATGGCTACACCTTC.

V is TRBV11-2 and J is TRBJ2-7, with D perhaps matching TRBD2 (6 bases). Germline V gene lookup returns CDR1 SGHAT and CDR2 FQNNGV. There are 16 residues in the CDR3. Trimming shortened V by 0 bases and J by 7 bases, and 19 bases separated the two germline ends. In DNA form, the CDR3 reads TGTGCCAGCAGCTTAGAGGGTGGCGGGGCGTTAAATGAGCAGTACTTC. Translation: CASSLEGGGALNEQYF.

The chain couples TRBV5-8 to TRBJ2-1; D possibly corresponds to TRBD1 (5 bases). The V end lost 5 bases, the J end lost 4 bases, and 10 bases lay between the germline ends. Germline loops: CDR1 SGHTS, CDR2 YDEGEE. This CDR3 contains 13 residues. DNA for the CDR3: TGTGCCAGCAGTTCGGACACATACAATGAGCAGTTCTTC. It is translated as CASSSDTYNEQFF. Full variable domain (remainder filled in from reference TRBV5-8 and TRBJ2-1): EAGVTQSPTHLIKTRGQQATLRCSPISGHTSVYWYQQALGLGLQFLLWYDEGEERNRGNFPPRFSGRQFPNYSSELNVNALELEDSALYLCASSSDTYNEQFFGPGTRLTVL.

The chain employs TRBV11-3 and TRBJ2-5; 7 bases map to TRBD2. V shed 4 bases, J shed 5 bases, and the junction held 19 bases outside the gene matches. CDR1 and CDR2 (germline): SGHNT, YENEEA. The CDR3 runs 18 residues. The DNA of the CDR3 is TGTGCCAGCAGCTCCAACCGGGCAGGGAGGGATCCGTGGGAGACCCAGTACTTC. Translated, it gives CASSSNRAGRDPWETQYF. Full variable domain (outside the CDR3, taken from reference TRBV11-3 and TRBJ2-5): EAGVVQSPRYKIIEKKQPVAFWCNPISGHNTLYWYLQNLGQGPELLIRYENEEAVDDSQLPKDRFSAERLKGVDSTLKIQPAELGDSAVYLCASSSNRAGRDPWETQYFGPGTRLLVL.

This chain uses TRBV6-1 with TRBJ1-5; TRBD1 is a possible D gene (6 bases). Per the germline V gene, CDR1 is MNHNS and CDR2 is SASEGT. V gave up 4 bases and J gave up 6 bases, with 13 bases separating them. The CDR3 contains 14 residues. The DNA for the CDR3 is TGTGCCAGCAGTGTACAGGGAACAAGTCAGCCCCAGCATTTT. Protein sequence: CASSVQGTSQPQHF.

Only a few counts were recorded for this clone. This chain connects TRBV4-3 to TRBJ2-7; TRBD1 might be the D (5 bases). Looked up from germline, CDR1 is LGHNA and CDR2 is YSLEER. This CDR3 has 14 residues. The V gene lost 0 bases and the J gene lost 3 bases, with 9 bases spanning the gap. The CDR3 DNA follows: TGCGCCAGCAGCCAAGATGGACATGGCTACGAGCAGTACTTC. Amino acids: CASSQDGHGYEQYF.

The chain couples TRBV4-3 to TRBJ1-6, with TRBD1 identical over 7 bases. The germline CDR1 and CDR2 sequences are LGHNA and YSLEER. V was clipped by 4 bases and J by 7 bases; unmatched bases: 13. The CDR3 runs 17 residues. The CDR3 DNA follows: TGCGCCAGCAGCCGACTGGAGGGACAGCTATACAATTCACCCCTCCACTTT. It specifies CASSRLEGQLYNSPLHF.

This clone was observed a few times. The CDR3 loop reads CASSFGESEAFF. The CDR3 DNA is TGTGCCAGCAGCTTCGGGGAAAGTGAAGCTTTCTTT. This sequence joins TRBV5-8 and TRBJ1-1; D uncertain. Germline V gives CDR1 SGHTS, CDR2 YDEGEE. Trimming cost V 2 bases and J 7 bases, with 9 bases left between them. The CDR3 sequence is 12 residues long.

The J gene is TRBJ1-4, the V gene TRBV5-5, with 11 bases lining up with TRBD1. The CDR3 loop spans 14 amino acids. The germline V gene has CDR1 SGHKS and CDR2 YYEKEE (reference sequence). Trimming removed 4 bases from V and 7 bases from J; junction bases left unmatched: 3. CDR3 amino acids: CASSGQGASEKLFF. The DNA for the CDR3 is TGTGCCAGCAGCGGACAGGGGGCGAGTGAAAAACTGTTTTTT.

This clone showed up just once. The chain links TRBV6-5 to TRBJ1-2, with TRBD1 as a possible D gene (6 bases). V was pared by 0 bases and J by 2 bases, with 10 bases between. Germline V gives CDR1 MNHEY, CDR2 SVGAGI. The CDR3 is 15 amino acids. CDR3: CASSYSRTANYGYTF. DNA for the CDR3: TGTGCCAGCAGTTACTCTAGGACAGCAAACTATGGCTACACCTTC.